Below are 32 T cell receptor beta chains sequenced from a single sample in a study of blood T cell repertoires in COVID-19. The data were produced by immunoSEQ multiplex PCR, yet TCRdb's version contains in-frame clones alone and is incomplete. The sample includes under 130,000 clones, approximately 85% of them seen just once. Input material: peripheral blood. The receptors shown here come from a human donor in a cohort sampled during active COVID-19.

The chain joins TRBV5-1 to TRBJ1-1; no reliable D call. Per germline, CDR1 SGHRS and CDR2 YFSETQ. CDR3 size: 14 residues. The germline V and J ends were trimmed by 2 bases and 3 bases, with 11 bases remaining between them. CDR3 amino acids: CASSFEGAYTEAFF. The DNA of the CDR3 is TGCGCCAGCAGCTTCGAGGGCGCGTACACTGAAGCTTTCTTT.

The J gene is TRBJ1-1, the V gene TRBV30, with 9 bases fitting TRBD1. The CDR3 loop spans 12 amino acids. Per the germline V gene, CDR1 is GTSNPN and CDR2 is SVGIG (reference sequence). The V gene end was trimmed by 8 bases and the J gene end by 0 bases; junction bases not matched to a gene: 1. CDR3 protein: CARDRVNTEAFF. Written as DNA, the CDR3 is TGTGCCAGGGACAGGGTGAACACTGAAGCTTTCTTT.

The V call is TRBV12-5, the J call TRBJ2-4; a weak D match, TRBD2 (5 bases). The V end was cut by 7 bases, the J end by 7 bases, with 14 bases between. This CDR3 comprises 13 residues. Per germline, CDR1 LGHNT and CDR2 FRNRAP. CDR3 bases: TGTGCTAGTGCCCGAGGTACGGGGAACATTCAGTACTTC. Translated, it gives CASARGTGNIQYF.

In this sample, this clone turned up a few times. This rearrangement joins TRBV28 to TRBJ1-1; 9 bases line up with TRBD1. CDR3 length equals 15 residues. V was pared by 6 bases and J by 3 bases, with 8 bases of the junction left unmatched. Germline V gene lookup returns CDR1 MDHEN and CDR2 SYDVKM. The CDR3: CASSSSGTGYTEAFF. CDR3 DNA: TGTGCCAGCAGCTCCTCCGGGACAGGGTACACTGAAGCTTTCTTT.

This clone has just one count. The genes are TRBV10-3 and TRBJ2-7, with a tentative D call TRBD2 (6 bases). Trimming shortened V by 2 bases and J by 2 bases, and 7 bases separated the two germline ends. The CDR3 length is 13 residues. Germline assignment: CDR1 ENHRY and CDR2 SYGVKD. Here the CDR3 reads CAISEAGTYEQYF. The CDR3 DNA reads TGTGCCATCAGTGAGGCGGGGACCTACGAGCAGTACTTC.

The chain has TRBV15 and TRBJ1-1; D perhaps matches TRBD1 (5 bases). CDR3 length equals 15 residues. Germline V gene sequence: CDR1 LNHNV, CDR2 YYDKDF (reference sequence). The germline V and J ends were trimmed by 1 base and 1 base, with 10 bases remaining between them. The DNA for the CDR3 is TGTGCCACCAGCAGAGCTGCAACAGGGAACACTGAAGCTTTCTTT. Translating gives CATSRAATGNTEAFF.

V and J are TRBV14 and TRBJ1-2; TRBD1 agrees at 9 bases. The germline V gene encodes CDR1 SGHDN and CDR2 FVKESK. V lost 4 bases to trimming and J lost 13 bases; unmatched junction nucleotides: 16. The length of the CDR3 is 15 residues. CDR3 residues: CASSPSGTGPDYSTF. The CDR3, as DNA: TGTGCCAGCAGCCCTAGTGGGACAGGGCCTGATTATAGCACCTTC.

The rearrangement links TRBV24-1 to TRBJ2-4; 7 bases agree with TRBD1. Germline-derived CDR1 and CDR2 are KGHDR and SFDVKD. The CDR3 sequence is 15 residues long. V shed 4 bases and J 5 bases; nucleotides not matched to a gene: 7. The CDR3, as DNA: TGTGCCACCAGTGACCTGGGGGACAGAGAAAACATTCAGTACTTC. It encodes CATSDLGDRENIQYF.

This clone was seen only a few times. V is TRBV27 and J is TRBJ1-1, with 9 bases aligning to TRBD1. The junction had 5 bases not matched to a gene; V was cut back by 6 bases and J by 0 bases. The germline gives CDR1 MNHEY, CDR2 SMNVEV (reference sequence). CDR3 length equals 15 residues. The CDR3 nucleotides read TGTGCCAGCAGATTCCGGGACAGGGTGAACACTGAAGCTTTCTTT. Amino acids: CASRFRDRVNTEAFF.

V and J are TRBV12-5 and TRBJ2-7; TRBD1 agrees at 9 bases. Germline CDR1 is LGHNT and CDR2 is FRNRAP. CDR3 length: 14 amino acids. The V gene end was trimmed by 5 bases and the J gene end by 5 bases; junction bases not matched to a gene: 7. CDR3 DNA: TGTGCTAGTGGTCTGGGACAGGGTGTCCACGAGCAGTACTTC. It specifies CASGLGQGVHEQYF. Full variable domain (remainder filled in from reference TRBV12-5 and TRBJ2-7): DARVTQTPRHKVTEMGQEVTMRCQPILGHNTVFWYRQTMMQGLELLAYFRNRAPLDDSGMPKDRFSAEMPDATLATLKIQPSEPRDSAVYFCASGLGQGVHEQYFGPGTRLTVT.

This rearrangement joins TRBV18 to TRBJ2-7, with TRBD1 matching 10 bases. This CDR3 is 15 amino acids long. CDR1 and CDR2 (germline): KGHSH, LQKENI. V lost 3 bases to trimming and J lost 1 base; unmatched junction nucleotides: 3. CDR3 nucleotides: TGTGCCAGCTCACCGCCGGGACAGGGGTCCTACGAGCAGTACTTC. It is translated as CASSPPGQGSYEQYF.

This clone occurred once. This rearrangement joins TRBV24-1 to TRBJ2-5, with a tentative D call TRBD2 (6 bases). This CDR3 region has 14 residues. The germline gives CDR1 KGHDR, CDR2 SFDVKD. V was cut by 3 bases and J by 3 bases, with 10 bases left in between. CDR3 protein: CATSDPRREETQYF. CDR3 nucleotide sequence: TGTGCCACCAGTGATCCGCGGAGGGAAGAGACCCAGTACTTC.

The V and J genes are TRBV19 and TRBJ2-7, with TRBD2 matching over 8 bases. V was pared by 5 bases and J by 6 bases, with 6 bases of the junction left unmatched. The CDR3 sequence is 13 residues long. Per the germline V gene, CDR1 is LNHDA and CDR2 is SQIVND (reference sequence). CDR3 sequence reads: CASSFGGEREQYF. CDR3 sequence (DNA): TGTGCCAGTAGTTTCGGGGGGGAGCGCGAGCAGTACTTC.

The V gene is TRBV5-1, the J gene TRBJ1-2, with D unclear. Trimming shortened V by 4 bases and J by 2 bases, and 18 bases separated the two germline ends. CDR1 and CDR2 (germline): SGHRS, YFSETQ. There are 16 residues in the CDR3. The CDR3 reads CASSNDYDYLNYGYTF. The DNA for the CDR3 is TGCGCCAGCAGCAACGATTATGATTACTTAAACTATGGCTACACCTTC.

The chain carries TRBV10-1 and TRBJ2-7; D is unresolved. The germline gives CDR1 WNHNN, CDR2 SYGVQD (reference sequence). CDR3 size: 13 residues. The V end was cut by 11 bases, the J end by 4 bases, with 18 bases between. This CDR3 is CASLTEILYEQYF. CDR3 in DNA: TGCGCCTCCCTTACAGAAATTTTATACGAGCAGTACTTC.

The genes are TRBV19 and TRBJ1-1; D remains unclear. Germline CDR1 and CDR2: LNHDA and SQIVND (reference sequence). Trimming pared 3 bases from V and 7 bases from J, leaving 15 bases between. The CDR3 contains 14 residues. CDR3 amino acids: CASSIGQDGSEAFF. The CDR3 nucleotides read TGTGCCAGTAGTATTGGCCAGGACGGGAGTGAAGCTTTCTTT.

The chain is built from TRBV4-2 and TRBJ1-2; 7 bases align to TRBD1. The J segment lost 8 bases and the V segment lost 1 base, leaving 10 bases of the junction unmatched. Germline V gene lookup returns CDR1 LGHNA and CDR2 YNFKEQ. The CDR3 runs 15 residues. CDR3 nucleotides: TGTGCCAGCAGCCAAGTGCAGGGGGACTCGGAGGGCTACACCTTC. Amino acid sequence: CASSQVQGDSEGYTF.

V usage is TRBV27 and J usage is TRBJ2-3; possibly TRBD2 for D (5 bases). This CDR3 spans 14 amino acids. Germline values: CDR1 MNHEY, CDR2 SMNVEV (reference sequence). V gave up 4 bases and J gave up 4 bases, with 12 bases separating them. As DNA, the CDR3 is TGTGCCAGCAGTTCGGCGGGCCCCGCAGATACGCAGTATTTT. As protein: CASSSAGPADTQYF.

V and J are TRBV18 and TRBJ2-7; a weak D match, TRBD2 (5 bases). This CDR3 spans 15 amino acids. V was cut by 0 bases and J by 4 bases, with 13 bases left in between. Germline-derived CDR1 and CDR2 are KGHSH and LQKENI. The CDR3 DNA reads TGTGCCAGCTCACCACCGGCTAGCCCTCCTTACGAGCAGTACTTC. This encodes CASSPPASPPYEQYF.

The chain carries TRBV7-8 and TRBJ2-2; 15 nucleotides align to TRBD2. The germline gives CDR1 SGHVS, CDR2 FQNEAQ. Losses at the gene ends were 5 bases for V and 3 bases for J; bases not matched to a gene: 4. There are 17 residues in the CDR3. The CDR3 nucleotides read TGTGCCAGCAGCCCGGGACTAGCGGGGGGTGACACCGGGGAGCTGTTTTTT. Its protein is CASSPGLAGGDTGELFF.

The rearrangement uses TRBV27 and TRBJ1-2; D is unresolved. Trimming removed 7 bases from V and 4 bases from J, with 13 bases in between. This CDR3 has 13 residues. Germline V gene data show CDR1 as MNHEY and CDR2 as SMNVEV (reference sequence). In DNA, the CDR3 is TGTGCCAGCACCAAGACCGGGAGCTATGGCTACACCTTC. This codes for CASTKTGSYGYTF.

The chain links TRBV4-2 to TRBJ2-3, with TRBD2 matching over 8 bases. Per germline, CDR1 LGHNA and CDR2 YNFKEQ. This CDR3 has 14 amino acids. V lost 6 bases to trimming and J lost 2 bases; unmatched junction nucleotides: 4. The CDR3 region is CASRDSGVTDTQYF. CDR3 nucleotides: TGTGCCAGCAGAGATAGCGGGGTCACAGATACGCAGTATTTT.

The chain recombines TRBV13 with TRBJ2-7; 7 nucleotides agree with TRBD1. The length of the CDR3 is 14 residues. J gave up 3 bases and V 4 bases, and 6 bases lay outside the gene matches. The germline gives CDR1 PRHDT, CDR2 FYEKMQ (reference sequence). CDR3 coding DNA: TGTGCCAGCAGCTCGGGACAGACCTACTACGAGCAGTACTTC. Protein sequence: CASSSGQTYYEQYF.

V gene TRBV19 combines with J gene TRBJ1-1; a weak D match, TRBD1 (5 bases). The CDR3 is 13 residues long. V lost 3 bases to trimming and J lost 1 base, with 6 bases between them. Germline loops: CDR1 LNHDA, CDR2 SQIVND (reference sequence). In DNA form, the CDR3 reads TGTGCCAGTAGTATTACAGGGAACACTGAAGCTTTCTTT. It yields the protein CASSITGNTEAFF. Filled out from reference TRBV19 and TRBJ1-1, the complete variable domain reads DGGITQSPKYLFRKEGQNVTLSCEQNLNHDAMYWYRQDPGQGLRLIYYSQIVNDFQKGDIAEGYSVSREKKESFPLTVTSAQKNPTAFYLCASSITGNTEAFFGQGTRLTVV.

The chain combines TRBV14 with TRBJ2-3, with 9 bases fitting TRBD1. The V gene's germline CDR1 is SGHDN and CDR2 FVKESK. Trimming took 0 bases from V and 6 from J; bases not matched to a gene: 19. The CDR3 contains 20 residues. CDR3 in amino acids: CASSQDHGTGKTHTIDTQYF. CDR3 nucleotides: TGTGCCAGCAGCCAAGATCACGGGACAGGGAAGACCCATACGATCGATACGCAGTATTTT.

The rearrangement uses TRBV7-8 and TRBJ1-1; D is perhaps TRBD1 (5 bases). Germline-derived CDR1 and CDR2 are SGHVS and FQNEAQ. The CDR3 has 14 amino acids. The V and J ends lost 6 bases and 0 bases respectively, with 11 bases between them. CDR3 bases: TGTGCCAGCAGTCCCGCAGGGATGAACACTGAAGCTTTCTTT. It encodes CASSPAGMNTEAFF.

The chain's CDR3 is CASSSTPGQGAGGYTF. The CDR3 DNA reads TGTGCCAGCAGTTCTACTCCGGGACAGGGGGCAGGCGGCTACACCTTC. This chain connects TRBV28 to TRBJ1-2; TRBD1 aligns across 12 bases. This CDR3 comprises 16 residues. The germline CDR1 and CDR2 sequences are MDHEN and SYDVKM. V was pared by 4 bases and J by 8 bases, with 11 bases of the junction left unmatched.

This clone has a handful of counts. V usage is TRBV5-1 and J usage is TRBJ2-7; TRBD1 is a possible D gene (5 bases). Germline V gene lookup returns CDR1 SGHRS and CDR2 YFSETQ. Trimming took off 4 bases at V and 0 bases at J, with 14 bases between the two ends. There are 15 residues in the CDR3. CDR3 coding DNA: TGCGCCAGCAGCCGAGACAGTCGGAGCTCCTACGAGCAGTACTTC. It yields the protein CASSRDSRSSYEQYF.

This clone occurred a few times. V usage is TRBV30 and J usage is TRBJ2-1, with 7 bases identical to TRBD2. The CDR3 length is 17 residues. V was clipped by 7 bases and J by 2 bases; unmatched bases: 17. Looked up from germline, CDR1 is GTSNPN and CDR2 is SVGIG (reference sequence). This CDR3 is CALRKASGNAPYNEQFF. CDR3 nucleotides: TGTGCCTTACGAAAGGCTAGCGGCAACGCCCCCTACAATGAGCAGTTCTTC.

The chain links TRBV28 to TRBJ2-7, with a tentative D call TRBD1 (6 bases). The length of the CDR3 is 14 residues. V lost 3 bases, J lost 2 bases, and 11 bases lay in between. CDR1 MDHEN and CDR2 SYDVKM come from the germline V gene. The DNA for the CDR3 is TGTGCCAGCAGTTTTAGCCAGGGGCCCTACGAGCAGTACTTC. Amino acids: CASSFSQGPYEQYF.

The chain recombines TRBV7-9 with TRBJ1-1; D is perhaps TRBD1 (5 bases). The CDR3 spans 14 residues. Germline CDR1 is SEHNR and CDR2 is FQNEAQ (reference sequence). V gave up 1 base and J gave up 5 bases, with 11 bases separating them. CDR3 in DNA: TGTGCCAGCAGCTTAGACGGGGGTGGTACTGAAGCTTTCTTT. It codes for CASSLDGGGTEAFF.

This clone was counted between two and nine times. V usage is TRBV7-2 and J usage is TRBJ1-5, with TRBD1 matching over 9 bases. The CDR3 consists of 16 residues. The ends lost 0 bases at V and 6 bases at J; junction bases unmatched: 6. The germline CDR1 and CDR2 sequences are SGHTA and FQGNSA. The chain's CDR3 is CASSLAFGTGSQPQHF. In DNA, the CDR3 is TGTGCCAGCAGCTTAGCATTCGGGACAGGGAGTCAGCCCCAGCATTTT.